This T cell receptor (beta chain) was sequenced in a study of Graves' ophthalmopathy and Graves' hyperthyroidism. Germline assignment: CDR1 MNHEY and CDR2 SVGAGI. This CDR3 contains 16 residues. Trimming removed 5 bases from V and 3 bases from J, with 20 bases in between. RNA served as the template for amplifying TCR beta CDR3 regions. The first round was an RT-PCR with HTBI primers, and the second round was a multiplex PCR. TCRdb reanalysed the multiplex PCR reads using MiXCR and keeps one entry per CDR3 protein. Of about half a million distinct CDR3 sequences listed, around an eighth are singletons. At least ten counts were recorded for this clonotype. Its antigen remains unidentified. Study conclusions and caveats: The model reached about 66% sensitivity and about 72% specificity for predicting ophthalmopathy progression.

This chain connects TRBV6-5 to TRBJ2-7; possible D gene TRBD2, 6 bases. The material sequenced was blood. This receptor was obtained from a woman between 25 and 40 years old with Graves' ophthalmopathy. The CDR3 region is CASSRGSGEAGYEQYF. DNA of the CDR3: TGTGCCAGCAGTAGAGGCTCCGGGGAAGCGGGCTACGAGCAGTACTTC.